This T cell receptor beta chain was recovered during a study of blood T cells in healthy people across ages. This clonotype has more than one count but fewer than ten. No antigen is known for it. Caucasian individuals from Russia who were healthy and aged 6 to 90 acted as donors. Study-wide findings and caveats: Estimates drawn from one million T cells were deemed to understate diversity.

In germline, CDR1 is LGHNA, CDR2 YSLEER. CDR3 length: 18 amino acids. Deletions cut 4 bases from V and 4 bases from J, with 22 bases between. Combining a sample-barcoded 5' primer with a J-beta primer mix, a second PCR ran for roughly 7 to 11 cycles. From the 5' RACE reads, TCRdb called clonotypes with MiXCR, one entry per CDR3 protein. The sample holds over 950,000 distinct CDR3 sequences; around two fifths are singletons and the top ten take less than 15%. Sequencing was performed on blood. J is TRBJ2-2 and V is TRBV4-3; D gene unclear. This receptor was obtained from a man between 18 and 29 years old in good health. The CDR3 is CASSLYPGSQPTTGELFF. In DNA, the CDR3 is TGCGCCAGCAGCCTGTATCCCGGTTCTCAACCCACCACCGGGGAGCTGTTTTTT.